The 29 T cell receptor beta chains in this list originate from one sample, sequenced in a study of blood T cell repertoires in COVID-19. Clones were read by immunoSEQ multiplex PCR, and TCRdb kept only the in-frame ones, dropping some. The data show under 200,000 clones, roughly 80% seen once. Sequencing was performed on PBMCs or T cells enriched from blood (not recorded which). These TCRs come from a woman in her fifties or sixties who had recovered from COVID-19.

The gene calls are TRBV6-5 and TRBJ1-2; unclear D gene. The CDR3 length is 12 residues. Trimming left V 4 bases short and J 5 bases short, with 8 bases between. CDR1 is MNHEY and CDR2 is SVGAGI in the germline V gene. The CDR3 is CASSSSGYGYTF. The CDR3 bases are TGTGCCAGCAGTTCTTCAGGTTATGGCTACACCTTC.

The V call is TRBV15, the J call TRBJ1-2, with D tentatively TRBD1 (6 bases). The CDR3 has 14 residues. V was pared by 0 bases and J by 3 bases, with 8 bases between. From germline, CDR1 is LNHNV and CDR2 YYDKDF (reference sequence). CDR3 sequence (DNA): TGTGCCACCAGCAGAGATGCAGGGGACTATGGCTACACCTTC. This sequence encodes CATSRDAGDYGYTF.

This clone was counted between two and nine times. The CDR3 protein is CASSILAGVNTEAFF. The CDR3 DNA follows: TGTGCCAGCAGTATTCTCGCAGGGGTTAACACTGAAGCTTTCTTT. The chain carries TRBV11-2 and TRBJ1-1, with D perhaps TRBD1 (6 bases). The CDR3 has 15 amino acids. V dropped 6 bases and J dropped 2 bases, with 16 bases sitting between them. Germline values: CDR1 SGHAT, CDR2 FQNNGV.

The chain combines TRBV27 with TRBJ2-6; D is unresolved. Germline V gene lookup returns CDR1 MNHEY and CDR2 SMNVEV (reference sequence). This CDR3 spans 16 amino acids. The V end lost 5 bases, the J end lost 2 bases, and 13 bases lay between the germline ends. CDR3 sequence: CASSPSRLAGANVLTF. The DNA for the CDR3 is TGTGCCAGCAGTCCCTCCCGACTGGCTGGGGCCAACGTCCTGACTTTC.

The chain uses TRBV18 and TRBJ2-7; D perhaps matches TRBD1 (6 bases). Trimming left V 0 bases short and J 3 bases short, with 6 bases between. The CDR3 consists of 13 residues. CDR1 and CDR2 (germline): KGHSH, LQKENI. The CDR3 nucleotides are TGTGCCAGCTCACCACCGGACAGCTACGAGCAGTACTTC. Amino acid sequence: CASSPPDSYEQYF.

The CDR3: CASSERPPRGNQPQHF. In DNA, the CDR3 is TGTGCCAGCAGTGAAAGACCGCCGAGGGGCAATCAGCCCCAGCATTTT. The chain combines TRBV6-1 with TRBJ1-5, with D hard to call. The CDR3 totals 16 residues. V lost 2 bases and J 2 bases, leaving 13 bases between the germline ends. Germline V gene sequence: CDR1 MNHNS, CDR2 SASEGT.

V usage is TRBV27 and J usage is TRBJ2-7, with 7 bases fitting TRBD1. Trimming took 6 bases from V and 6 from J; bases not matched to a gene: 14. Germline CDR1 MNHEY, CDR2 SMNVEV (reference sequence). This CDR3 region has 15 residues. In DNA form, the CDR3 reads TGTGCCAGCAGCTATACCCCAACAGGGGTTGGCGAGCAGTACTTC. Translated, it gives CASSYTPTGVGEQYF.

CDR3 sequence (DNA): TGTGCCACCAGCAGCAGGGGGCGTGGGGAAAAACTGTTTTTT. Translation gives CATSSRGRGEKLFF. This rearrangement joins TRBV15 to TRBJ1-4, with 8 bases that match TRBD1. Per the germline V gene, CDR1 is LNHNV and CDR2 is YYDKDF (reference sequence). With 3 bases clipped from V and 8 bases from J, the junction kept 5 bases outside the gene matches. The CDR3 has 14 amino acids.

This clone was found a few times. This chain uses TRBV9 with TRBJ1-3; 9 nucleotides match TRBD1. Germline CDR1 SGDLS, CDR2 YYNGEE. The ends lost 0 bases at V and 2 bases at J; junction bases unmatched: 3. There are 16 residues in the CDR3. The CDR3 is CASSVGTGGAGNTIYF. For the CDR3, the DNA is TGTGCCAGCAGCGTAGGAACAGGGGGCGCTGGAAACACCATATATTTT.

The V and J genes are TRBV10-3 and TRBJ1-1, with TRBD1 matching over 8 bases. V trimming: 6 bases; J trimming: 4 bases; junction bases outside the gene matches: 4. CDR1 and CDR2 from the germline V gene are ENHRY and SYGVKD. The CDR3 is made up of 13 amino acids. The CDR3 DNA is TGTGCCATCAGGAGTACAGGGGGCACTGAAGCTTTCTTT. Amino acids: CAIRSTGGTEAFF.

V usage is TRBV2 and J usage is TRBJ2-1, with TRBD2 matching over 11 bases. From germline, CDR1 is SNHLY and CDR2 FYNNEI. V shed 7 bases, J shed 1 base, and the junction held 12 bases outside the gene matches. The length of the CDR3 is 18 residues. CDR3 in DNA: TGTGCCAGCATTCGGACTAGCGGGTCGGTGAGGTCCTACAATGAGCAGTTCTTC. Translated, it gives CASIRTSGSVRSYNEQFF.

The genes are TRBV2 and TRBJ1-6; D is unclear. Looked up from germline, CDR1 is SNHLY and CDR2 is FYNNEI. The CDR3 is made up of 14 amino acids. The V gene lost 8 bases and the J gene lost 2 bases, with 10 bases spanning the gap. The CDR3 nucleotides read TGTGCCAGCTGGGAGAGAGCCTATAATTCACCCCTCCACTTT. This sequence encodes CASWERAYNSPLHF.

The CDR3, as DNA: TGTGCCAGCAGCTTGGACAGGGGGATCACAGATACGCAGTATTTT. It specifies CASSLDRGITDTQYF. The chain has TRBV5-6 and TRBJ2-3; 8 positions agree with TRBD1. With 0 bases clipped from V and 2 bases from J, the junction kept 2 bases outside the gene matches. CDR1 and CDR2 (germline): SGHDT, YYEEEE. The CDR3 spans 15 residues.

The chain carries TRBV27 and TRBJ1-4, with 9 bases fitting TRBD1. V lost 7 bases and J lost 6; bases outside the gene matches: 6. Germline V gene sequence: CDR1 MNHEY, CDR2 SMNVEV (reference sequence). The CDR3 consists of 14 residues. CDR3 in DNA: TGTGCCAGCATGGGCCGGACAGGGGATGAAAAACTGTTTTTT. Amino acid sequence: CASMGRTGDEKLFF. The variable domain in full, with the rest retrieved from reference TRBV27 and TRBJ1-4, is EAQVTQNPRYLITVTGKKLTVTCSQNMNHEYMSWYRQDPGLGLRQIYYSMNVEVTDKGDVPEGYKVSRKEKRNFPLILESPSPNQTSLYFCASMGRTGDEKLFFGSGTQLSVL.

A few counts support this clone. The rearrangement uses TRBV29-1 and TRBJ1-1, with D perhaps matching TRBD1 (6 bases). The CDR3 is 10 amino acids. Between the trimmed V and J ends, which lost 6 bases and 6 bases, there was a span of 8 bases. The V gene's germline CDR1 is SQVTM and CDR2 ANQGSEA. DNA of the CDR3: TGCAGCGTCAGGACAGCTGAAGCTTTCTTT. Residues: CSVRTAEAFF.

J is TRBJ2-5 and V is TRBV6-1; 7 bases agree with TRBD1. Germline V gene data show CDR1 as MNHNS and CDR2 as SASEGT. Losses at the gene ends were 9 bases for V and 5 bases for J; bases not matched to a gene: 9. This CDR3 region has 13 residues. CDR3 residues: CASRGTERETQYF. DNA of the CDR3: TGTGCCAGTCGTGGGACAGAACGGGAGACCCAGTACTTC.

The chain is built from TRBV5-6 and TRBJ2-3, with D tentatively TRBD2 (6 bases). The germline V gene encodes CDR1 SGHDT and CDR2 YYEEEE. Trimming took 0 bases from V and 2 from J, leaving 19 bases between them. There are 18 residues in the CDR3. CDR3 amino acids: CASSLGGKGPEYTDTQYF. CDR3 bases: TGTGCCAGCAGCTTGGGCGGGAAGGGTCCAGAGTACACAGATACGCAGTATTTT.

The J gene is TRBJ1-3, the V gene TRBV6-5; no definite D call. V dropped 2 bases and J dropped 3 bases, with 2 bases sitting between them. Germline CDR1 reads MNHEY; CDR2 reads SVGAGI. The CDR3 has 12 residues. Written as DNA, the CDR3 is TGTGCCAGCAGTTACCGTGGAAACACCATATATTTT. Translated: CASSYRGNTIYF.

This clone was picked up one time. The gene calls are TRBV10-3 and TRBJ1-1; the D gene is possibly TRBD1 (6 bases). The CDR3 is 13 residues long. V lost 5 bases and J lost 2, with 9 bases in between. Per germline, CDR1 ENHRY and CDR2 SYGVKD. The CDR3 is CAISLQGNTEAFF. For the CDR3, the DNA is TGTGCCATCAGTTTACAGGGAAACACTGAAGCTTTCTTT.

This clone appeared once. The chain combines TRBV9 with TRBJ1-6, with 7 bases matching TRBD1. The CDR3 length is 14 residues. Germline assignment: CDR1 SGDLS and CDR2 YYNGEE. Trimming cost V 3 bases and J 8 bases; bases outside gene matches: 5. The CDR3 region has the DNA TGTGCCAGCAGCGACCGGGACAGTTATTCACCCCTCCACTTT. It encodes CASSDRDSYSPLHF.

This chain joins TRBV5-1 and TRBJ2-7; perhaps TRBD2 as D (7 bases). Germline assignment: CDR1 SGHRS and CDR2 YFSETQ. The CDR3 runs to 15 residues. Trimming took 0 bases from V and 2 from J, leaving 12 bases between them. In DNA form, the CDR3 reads TGCGCCAGCAGCTTGGCGGGGGCGGGGGCCTACGAGCAGTACTTC. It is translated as CASSLAGAGAYEQYF.

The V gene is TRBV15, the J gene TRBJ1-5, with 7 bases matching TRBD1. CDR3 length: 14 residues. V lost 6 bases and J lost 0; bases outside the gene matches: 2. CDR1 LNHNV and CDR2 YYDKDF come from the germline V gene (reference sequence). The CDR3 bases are TGTGCCACCAGGCACAGGGGTAGCAATCAGCCCCAGCATTTT. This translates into CATRHRGSNQPQHF.

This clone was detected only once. In DNA, the CDR3 is TGCGCCAGCAGCCAAGTTGGAACAGACGATTGGCAGGTCACTGAAGCTTTCTTT. Amino acids: CASSQVGTDDWQVTEAFF. This chain links TRBV4-1 with TRBJ1-1, with no clear D. The CDR3 totals 18 residues. Per the germline V gene, CDR1 is MGHRA and CDR2 is YSYEKL. Trimming took off 1 base at V and 4 bases at J, with 22 bases between the two ends.

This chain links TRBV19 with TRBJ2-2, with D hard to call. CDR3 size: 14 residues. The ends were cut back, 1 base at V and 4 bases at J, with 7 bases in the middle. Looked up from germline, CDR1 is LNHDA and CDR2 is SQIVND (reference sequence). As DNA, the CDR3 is TGTGCCAGTAGTATAGGTAGAACCACCGGGGAGCTGTTTTTT. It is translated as CASSIGRTTGELFF.

CDR3 region: CASSKDRRHEAFF. CDR3 sequence (DNA): TGCGCCAGCAGCAAGGACAGGCGTCATGAAGCTTTCTTT. The chain joins TRBV5-1 to TRBJ1-1, with 7 bases fitting TRBD1. Trimming took 4 bases from V and 7 from J; bases not matched to a gene: 7. The CDR3 is made up of 13 amino acids. Germline CDR1 is SGHRS and CDR2 is YFSETQ.

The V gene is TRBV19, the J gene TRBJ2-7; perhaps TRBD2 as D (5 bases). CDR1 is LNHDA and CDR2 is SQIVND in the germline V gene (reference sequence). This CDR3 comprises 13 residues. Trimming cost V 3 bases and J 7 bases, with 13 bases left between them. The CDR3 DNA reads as TGTGCCAGTAGTATGGGTCTCTCGGGGGAGCAGTACTTC. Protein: CASSMGLSGEQYF.

For the CDR3, the DNA is TGTGCCAGTAGTGTCAGGGGTCTACCGGGTCAGCCCCAGCATTTT. It specifies CASSVRGLPGQPQHF. V is TRBV19 and J is TRBJ1-5, with D tentatively TRBD1 (6 bases). Trimming stripped 5 bases from V and 6 bases from J, with 17 bases between. Germline lookup yields CDR1 LNHDA and CDR2 SQIVND (reference sequence). The CDR3 is 15 amino acids.

The CDR3 bases are TGCGCCAGCAGCTTGGACAGGGCTGACTACGAGCAGTACTTC. This codes for CASSLDRADYEQYF. The V gene is TRBV5-1, the J gene TRBJ2-7; D is perhaps TRBD1 (6 bases). The CDR3 loop spans 14 amino acids. Per the germline V gene, CDR1 is SGHRS and CDR2 is YFSETQ. Trimming took 0 bases from V and 3 from J, leaving 10 bases between them.

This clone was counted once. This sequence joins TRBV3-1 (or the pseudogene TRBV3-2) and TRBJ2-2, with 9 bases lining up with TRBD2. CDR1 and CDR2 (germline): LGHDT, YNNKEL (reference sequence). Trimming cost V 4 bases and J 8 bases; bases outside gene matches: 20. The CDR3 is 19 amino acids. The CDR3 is CASSPSLAGAGSRAGELFF. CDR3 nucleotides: TGTGCCAGCAGCCCCAGTTTAGCGGGGGCCGGATCCAGAGCAGGGGAGCTGTTTTTT.